The entry below describes one T cell receptor (beta chain). This clonotype has only a few counts. What antigen it recognizes has not been identified. Nothing much larger sits one base from this clone, and base qualities are not available. This entry belongs to a study of blood T cells in healthy people across ages (dated by TCRdb to the mid-2010s). For the study in its entirety: In model experiments, template switching captured about one uniquely barcoded TCR beta cDNA molecule for every two T cells. Using the same blood draw, the study looked at two additional independent replicas of 1 million unique cDNA reads for two donors, one aged 18 to 30 and the other aged 80 or older. Using deep sequencing normalized with unique cDNA molecular identifiers, the study measured how TCR beta repertoire diversity changes with age. The donors were divided into four age groups: young (average roughly 15 years), middle-aged (over 35), aged (62) and long-lived (more than 75). The study at large found these results: Estimates of total diversity based on one million sequenced T cells were considered lower bounds and underestimates. As age increased, observed TCR beta diversity per million T cells dropped in a roughly linear way, and a significant reduction was already evident by age around 41. Because the CMV infection status of the donors was unknown, age-related changes in expanded clonotypes may potentially have been confounded. The percentage of naive T cells measured by flow cytometry correlated strongly with observed TCR beta diversity. Bulk unsorted PBMC profiling prevented conclusive comparison of naive and antigen-experienced compartments. The long-lived group showed more naive CD4+ T cells, fewer expanded clones and increased TCR diversity than the aged group, suggesting age selection.

The CDR3, cysteine through phenylalanine, is 14 amino acids long. Only the CDR3 portion is preserved as DNA: 42 bases, with reading frame beginning at the first base. The germline V gene encodes CDR1 MNHEY and CDR2 SMNVEV (reference sequence). V is clipped by 4 bases and J by 2 bases, and the sequence between their germline boundaries is 9 bases long. Libraries were built with 5' RACE. This sample was sequenced with an Illumina HiSeq 2500. A second PCR of roughly 7 to 11 cycles was performed with a sample-barcoded 5' primer and a J-beta primer mix. A unique molecular identifier was introduced onto each TCR beta cDNA molecule by a template-switch 5' adaptor carrying 12 random nucleotides. Each sample yielded at least 3 million CDR3-containing paired-end reads. The Mint cDNA synthesis kit, primed by a TRBC-specific oligonucleotide, was used to synthesize first-strand cDNA from all RNA. Following uracil-DNA glycosylase treatment, a first 18-cycle PCR with universal primers M1SS and BC2_uni_R was performed on all cDNA. The authors processed their data as follows. For normalization, 1 million high-quality reads were randomly selected from each sample, with every read carrying a distinct molecular identifier. Reads sharing molecular identifiers were discarded rather than binned into consensus sequences. MiTCR, run with a Q25 quality threshold and the strictest error-elimination algorithm, handled CDR3 identification, clonotype clustering and error correction. Lower-bound total TCR beta diversity was estimated with a nonparametric unseen species model using Euler transformation. TCRdb ran its own pipeline on the public reads, namely fastp trimming at Q25 and MiXCR clone calling, and kept in-frame beta chains. Identical CDR3 proteins give one entry, which carries the most common genes and DNA. The V and J calls and clone size are TCRdb's, not the authors'. This sample gives around 1,000,000 distinct CDR3 sequences in total; approximately 25% of them show up just once. The top ten hold approximately 0.79% of the sample.

Donors were about 36 systemically healthy Caucasian individuals from Russia aged roughly 6 to 95 years. Ten milliliters of peripheral blood were drawn from each donor into EDTA-treated Vacutainer tubes. PBMCs were isolated by Ficoll-Paque density-gradient centrifugation, with at least 6 million obtained per sample. Trizol reagent was used to extract total RNA from the PBMCs, yielding at least 6 micrograms per sample. The percentages of naive CD45RAhigh/CD27high T cells were determined by flow cytometry on a PBMC aliquot from every donor. This same sample was also taken into another study, of T cells of mothers and their children. That second publication adds: Nine systemically healthy Caucasian individuals, comprising three mothers and their six children, were included as donors. cDNA synthesis used all of the extracted RNA, with 1.5 ug of RNA in each 15 ul reaction. Sample barcodes and 2-4 random nucleotides were added via the M1S primer in the second PCR. Over 9 million TCR beta CDR3 reads came from each mother, compared with approximately 3.1 million reads from each child. In both related and unrelated pairs, thymic selection shapes the output of TCR recombination in a similar way, with inherited differences having only a minor effect. Normalized repertoire overlap in related mother-child pairs was always slightly higher than in unrelated mother-child pairs, but the difference was never significant. Persistent microchimeric T cell clones were not detected, at a sensitivity of around 99 clones per million clonotypes. The study used deep NGS to compare TCR beta repertoires of mothers and children, seeking features distinguishing related mother-child pairs from unrelated individuals. Mothers averaged roughly 40 +/- 4 years of age and children averaged 11 +/- 4 years. Libraries were sequenced on Illumina HiSeq 2000 with 100+100 nt paired-end reads after adapter ligation with NEBNext reagents. To prevent cross-contamination, the mother and child libraries were prepared a month apart and were sequenced in separate runs. For each donor, somewhere between about 450,000 and 2,200,000 distinct TCR beta clonotypes were identified. Naive TCR beta clonotypes were estimated from low-frequency clonotypes matched to each donor's FACS-determined naive share, without sorting.

The sample comprised blood. This TCR came from a girl aged 2 to 10 in good health. The rearranged chain carries TRBV27 and TRBJ1-5; there is no confident call for the D gene. This receptor carries the CDR3 CASSSVRGNQPQHF. The DNA reads as follows: TGTGCCAGCAGTTCGGTAAGGGGCAATCAGCCCCAGCATTTT.